This passage covers 4 T cell receptor beta chains from one sample sequenced in a study of Graves' ophthalmopathy and Graves' hyperthyroidism. Amplification of the TCR beta CDR3 regions used RNA transcripts (as template). Second-round multiplex PCR came after a first-round RT-PCR that employed HTBI primers. TCRdb reprocessed the multiplex PCR reads via MiXCR and lists one record per CDR3 protein. The table has a few hundred thousand distinct CDR3 sequences, 17% seen once. Specimen: peripheral blood. These TCRs come from an adult man with Graves' ophthalmopathy.

This clonotype was counted many times. This chain connects TRBV11-2 to TRBJ2-2, with D possibly TRBD2 on 5 matching bases. Germline V lookup: CDR1 SGHAT, CDR2 FQNNGV. The V and J ends lost 0 bases and 16 bases respectively, with 21 bases between them. The CDR3 contains 15 residues. CDR3 amino acids: CASSLDPVATGEKFF. The CDR3 DNA reads as TGTGCCAGCAGCTTAGACCCTGTCGCCACCGGGGAGAAGTTTTTT.

This chain uses TRBV20-1 with TRBJ1-5; the D is unclear. The V end was cut by 3 bases, the J end by 4 bases, with 13 bases between. From germline, CDR1 is DFQATT and CDR2 SNEGSKA (reference sequence). This CDR3 spans 14 amino acids. This CDR3 reads CSARPRVVNQPQHF. The CDR3 DNA reads TGCAGTGCTAGGCCAAGGGTGGTGAATCAGCCCCAGCATTTT.

There are many counts of this clonotype. The chain carries TRBV3-1 and TRBJ2-5, with TRBD1 matching 7 bases. Germline lookup yields CDR1 LGHDT and CDR2 YNNKEL (reference sequence). V was clipped by 4 bases and J by 5 bases; unmatched bases: 13. This CDR3 is built from 16 residues. The CDR3 nucleotides are TGTGCCAGCAGCCCGGGGACAGCGAGTCACGGGGAGACCCAGTACTTC. Translation: CASSPGTASHGETQYF.

This clonotype was observed many times. The chain joins TRBV6-5 to TRBJ2-7; 7 bases match TRBD1. Germline V CDR1 and CDR2: MNHEY, SVGAGI. This CDR3 has 15 residues. Losses at the gene ends were 6 bases for V and 0 bases for J; bases not matched to a gene: 8. As DNA, the CDR3 is TGTGCCAGCAGACGGGGACAGTTCTTCTCCTACGAGCAGTACTTC. Translation: CASRRGQFFSYEQYF.